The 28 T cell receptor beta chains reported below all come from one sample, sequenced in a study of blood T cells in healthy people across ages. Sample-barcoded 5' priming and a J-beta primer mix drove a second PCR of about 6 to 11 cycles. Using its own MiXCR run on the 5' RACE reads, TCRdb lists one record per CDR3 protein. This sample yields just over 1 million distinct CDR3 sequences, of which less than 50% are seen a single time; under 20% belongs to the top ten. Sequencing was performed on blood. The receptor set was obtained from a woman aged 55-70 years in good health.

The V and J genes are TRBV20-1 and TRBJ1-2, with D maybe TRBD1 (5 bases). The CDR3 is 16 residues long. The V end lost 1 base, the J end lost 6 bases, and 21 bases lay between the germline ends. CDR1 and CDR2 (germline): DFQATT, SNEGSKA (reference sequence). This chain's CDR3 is CSARVWGGIKRDGYTF. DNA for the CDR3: TGCAGTGCTAGAGTTTGGGGGGGGATAAAAAGAGATGGCTACACCTTC.

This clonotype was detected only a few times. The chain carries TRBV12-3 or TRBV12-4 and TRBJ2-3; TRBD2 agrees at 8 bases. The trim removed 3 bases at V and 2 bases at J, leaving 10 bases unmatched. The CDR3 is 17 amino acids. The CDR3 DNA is TGTGCCAGCAGTTTGGGGCGGGCTAGCGGGTCCACAGATACGCAGTATTTT. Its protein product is CASSLGRASGSTDTQYF.

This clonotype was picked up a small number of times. CDR3 coding DNA: TGTGCCAGCAGCTACACTAGCGGGGGACACAATGAGCAGTTCTTC. Translated: CASSYTSGGHNEQFF. The chain joins TRBV12-3 or TRBV12-4 to TRBJ2-1; 11 bases line up with TRBD2. The length of the CDR3 is 15 residues. The ends lost 6 bases at V and 5 bases at J; junction bases unmatched: 6.

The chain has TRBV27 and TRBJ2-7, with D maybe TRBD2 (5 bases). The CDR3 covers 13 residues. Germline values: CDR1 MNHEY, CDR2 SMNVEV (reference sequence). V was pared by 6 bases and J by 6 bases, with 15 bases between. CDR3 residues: CASSKAEGCEQYF. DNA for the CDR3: TGTGCCAGCAGCAAGGCAGAGGGTTGCGAGCAGTACTTC.

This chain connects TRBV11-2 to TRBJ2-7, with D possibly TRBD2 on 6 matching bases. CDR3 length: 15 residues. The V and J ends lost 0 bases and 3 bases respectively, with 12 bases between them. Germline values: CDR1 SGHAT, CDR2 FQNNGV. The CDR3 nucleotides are TGTGCCAGCAGCTTAGAGGGGACTGGCGTCTACGAGCAGTACTTC. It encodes CASSLEGTGVYEQYF. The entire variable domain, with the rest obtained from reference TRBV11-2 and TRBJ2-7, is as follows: EAGVAQSPRYKIIEKRQSVAFWCNPISGHATLYWYQQILGQGPKLLIQFQNNGVVDDSQLPKDRFSAERLKGVDSTLKIQPAKLEDSAVYLCASSLEGTGVYEQYFGPGTRLTVT.

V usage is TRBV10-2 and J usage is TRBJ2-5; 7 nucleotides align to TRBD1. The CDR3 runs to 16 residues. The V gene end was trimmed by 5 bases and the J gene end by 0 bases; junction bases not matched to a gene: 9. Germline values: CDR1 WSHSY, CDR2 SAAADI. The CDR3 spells CASSFTSTGYQETQYF. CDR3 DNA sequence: TGCGCCAGCAGTTTTACCTCGACAGGGTACCAAGAGACCCAGTACTTC.

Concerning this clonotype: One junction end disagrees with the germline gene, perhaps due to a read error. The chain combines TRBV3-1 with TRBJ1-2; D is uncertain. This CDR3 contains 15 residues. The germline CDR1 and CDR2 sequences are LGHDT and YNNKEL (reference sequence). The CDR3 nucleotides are TGTGCCAGCAGCCAAGACCCGCGGGCAGTCTATGGCTACATCTTC. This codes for CASSQDPRAVYGYIF.

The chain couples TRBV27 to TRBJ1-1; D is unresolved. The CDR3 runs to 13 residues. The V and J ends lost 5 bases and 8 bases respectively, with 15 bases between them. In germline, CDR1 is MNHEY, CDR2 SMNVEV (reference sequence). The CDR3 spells CASSPEGSLEAFF. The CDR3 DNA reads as TGTGCCAGCAGTCCCGAGGGCAGCCTCGAAGCTTTCTTT.

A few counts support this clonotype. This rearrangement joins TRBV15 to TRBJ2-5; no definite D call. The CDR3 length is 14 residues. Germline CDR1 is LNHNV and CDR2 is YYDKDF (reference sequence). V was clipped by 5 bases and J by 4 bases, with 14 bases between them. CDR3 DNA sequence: TGTGCCACCAGCGGGGTCACGCCTCCAGAGACCCAGTACTTC. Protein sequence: CATSGVTPPETQYF.

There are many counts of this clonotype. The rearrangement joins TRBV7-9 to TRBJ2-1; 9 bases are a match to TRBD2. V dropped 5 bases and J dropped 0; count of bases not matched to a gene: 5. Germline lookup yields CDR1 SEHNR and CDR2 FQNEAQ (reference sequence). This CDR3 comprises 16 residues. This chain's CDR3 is CASSTLAGSSYNEQFF. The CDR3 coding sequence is TGTGCCAGCAGCACCCTAGCGGGGAGCTCCTACAATGAGCAGTTCTTC.

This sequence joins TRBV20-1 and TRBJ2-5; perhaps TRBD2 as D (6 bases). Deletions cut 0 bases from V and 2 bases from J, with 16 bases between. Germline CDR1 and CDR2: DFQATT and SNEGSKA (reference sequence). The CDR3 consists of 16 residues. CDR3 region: CSARDLRAGLQETQYF. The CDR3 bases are TGCAGTGCTAGAGATTTGCGGGCGGGATTGCAAGAGACCCAGTACTTC.

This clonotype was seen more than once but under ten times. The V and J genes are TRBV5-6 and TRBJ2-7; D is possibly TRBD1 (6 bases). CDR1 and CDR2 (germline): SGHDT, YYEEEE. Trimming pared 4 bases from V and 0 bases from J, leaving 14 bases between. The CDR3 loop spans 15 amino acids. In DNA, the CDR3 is TGTGCCAGCAGCCGAATTAGGGGGAGCTCCTACGAGCAGTACTTC. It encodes CASSRIRGSSYEQYF.

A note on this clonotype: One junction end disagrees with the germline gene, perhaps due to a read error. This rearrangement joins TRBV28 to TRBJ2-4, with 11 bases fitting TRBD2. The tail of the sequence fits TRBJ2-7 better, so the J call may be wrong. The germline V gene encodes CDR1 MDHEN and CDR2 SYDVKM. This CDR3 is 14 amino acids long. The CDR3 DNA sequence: TGTGCCGGCAGTGCTAGCGGGAGGACATACGAGCAGTACTTC. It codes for CAGSASGRTYEQYF.

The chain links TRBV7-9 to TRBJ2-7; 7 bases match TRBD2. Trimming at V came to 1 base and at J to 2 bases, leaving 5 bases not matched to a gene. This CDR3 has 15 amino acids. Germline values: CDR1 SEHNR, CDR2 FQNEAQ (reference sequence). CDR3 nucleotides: TGTGCCAGCAGCTTAGGCGGGAGACCCCCCTACGAGCAGTACTTC. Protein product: CASSLGGRPPYEQYF.

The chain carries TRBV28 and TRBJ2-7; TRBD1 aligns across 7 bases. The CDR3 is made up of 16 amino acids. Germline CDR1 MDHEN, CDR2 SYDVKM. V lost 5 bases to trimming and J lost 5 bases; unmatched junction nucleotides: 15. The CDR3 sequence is CASSTQTGHRVHEQYF. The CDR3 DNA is TGTGCCAGCAGTACCCAGACAGGGCATAGGGTTCACGAGCAGTACTTC.

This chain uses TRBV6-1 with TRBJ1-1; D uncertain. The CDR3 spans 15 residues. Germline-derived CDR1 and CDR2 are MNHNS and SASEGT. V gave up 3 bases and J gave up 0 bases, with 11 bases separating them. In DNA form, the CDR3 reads TGTGCCAGCAGTGAGTCGGACCGTATGAACACTGAAGCTTTCTTT. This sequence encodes CASSESDRMNTEAFF.

The CDR3: CASSQDRGAGLQTQYF. The CDR3 DNA reads as TGCGCCAGCAGCCAAGATAGAGGGGCAGGCTTACAGACCCAGTACTTC. The chain links TRBV4-1 to TRBJ2-5; D may correspond to TRBD1 or TRBD2 (5 bases each). The CDR3 totals 16 residues. V was cut by 0 bases and J by 6 bases, with 17 bases left in between. Per the germline V gene, CDR1 is MGHRA and CDR2 is YSYEKL.

CDR3 loop: CASSSGLAGNGETQYF. CDR3 sequence (DNA): TGTGCCAGCAGCAGCGGACTAGCGGGAAATGGGGAGACCCAGTACTTC. The chain links TRBV5-6 to TRBJ2-4; 12 nucleotides match TRBD2. The assigned J gene may be wrong: the sequence end matches TRBJ2-5 better. In germline, CDR1 is SGHDT, CDR2 YYEEEE. CDR3 length: 16 residues.

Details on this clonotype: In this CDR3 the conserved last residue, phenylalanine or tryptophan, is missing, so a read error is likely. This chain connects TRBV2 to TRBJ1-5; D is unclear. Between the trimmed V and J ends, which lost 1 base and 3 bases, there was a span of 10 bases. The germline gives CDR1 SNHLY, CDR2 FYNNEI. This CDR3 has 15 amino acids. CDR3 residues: CASSEGTAANQPQHL. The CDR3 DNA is TGTGCCAGCAGTGAAGGAACAGCGGCCAATCAGCCCCAGCATTTA.

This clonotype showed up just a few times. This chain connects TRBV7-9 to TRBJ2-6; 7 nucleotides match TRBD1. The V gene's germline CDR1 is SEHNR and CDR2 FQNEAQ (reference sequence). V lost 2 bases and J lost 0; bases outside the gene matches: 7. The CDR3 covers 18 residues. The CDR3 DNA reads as TGTGCCAGCAGCTTATACACAGGGGCCCGCTCTGGGGCCAACGTCCTGACTTTC. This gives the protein CASSLYTGARSGANVLTF.

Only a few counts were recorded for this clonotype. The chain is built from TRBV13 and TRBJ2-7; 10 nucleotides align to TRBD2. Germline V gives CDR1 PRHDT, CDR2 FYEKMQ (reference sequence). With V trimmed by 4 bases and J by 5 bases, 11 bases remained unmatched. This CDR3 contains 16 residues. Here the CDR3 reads CASSSLAGGLYDEQYF. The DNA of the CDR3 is TGTGCCAGCAGCTCTTTAGCGGGAGGACTGTATGACGAGCAGTACTTC. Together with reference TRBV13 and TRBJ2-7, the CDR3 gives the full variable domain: AAGVIQSPRHLIKEKRETATLKCYPIPRHDTVYWYQQGPGQDPQFLISFYEKMQSDKGSIPDRFSAQQFSDYHSELNMSSLELGDSALYFCASSSLAGGLYDEQYFGPGTRLTVT.

This CDR3 reads CSVEDRAGVGNEQYF. The CDR3 nucleotides read TGCAGCGTTGAAGATCGAGCGGGTGTGGGCAATGAGCAGTACTTC. The chain uses TRBV29-1 and TRBJ2-7; perhaps TRBD2 as D (6 bases). The germline V gene encodes CDR1 SQVTM and CDR2 ANQGSEA. This CDR3 comprises 15 residues. The V gene lost 0 bases and the J gene lost 7 bases, with 19 bases spanning the gap.

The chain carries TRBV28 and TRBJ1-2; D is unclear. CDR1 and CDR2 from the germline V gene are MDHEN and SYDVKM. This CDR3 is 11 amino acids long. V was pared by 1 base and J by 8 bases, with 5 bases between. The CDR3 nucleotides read TGTGCCAGCAGTTTATCACACGGCTACACCTTC. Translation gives CASSLSHGYTF.

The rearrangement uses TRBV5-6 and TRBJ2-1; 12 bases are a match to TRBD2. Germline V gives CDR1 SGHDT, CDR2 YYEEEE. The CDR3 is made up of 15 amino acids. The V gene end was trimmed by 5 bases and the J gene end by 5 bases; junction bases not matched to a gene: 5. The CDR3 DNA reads TGTGCCAGCAGGGCGGGACTAGCGGGTAACAATGAGCAGTTCTTC. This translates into CASRAGLAGNNEQFF.

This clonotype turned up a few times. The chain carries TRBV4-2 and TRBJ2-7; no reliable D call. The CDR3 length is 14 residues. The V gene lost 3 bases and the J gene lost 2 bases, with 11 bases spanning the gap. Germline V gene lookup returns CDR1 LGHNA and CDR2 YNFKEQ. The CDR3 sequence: CASSQDVNPYEQYF. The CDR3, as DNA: TGTGCCAGCAGCCAGGACGTAAACCCCTACGAGCAGTACTTC.

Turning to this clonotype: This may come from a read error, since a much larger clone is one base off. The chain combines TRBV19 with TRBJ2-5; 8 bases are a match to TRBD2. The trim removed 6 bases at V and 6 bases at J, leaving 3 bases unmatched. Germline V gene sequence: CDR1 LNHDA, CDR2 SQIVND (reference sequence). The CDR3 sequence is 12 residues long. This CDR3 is CASSGGAKTQYF. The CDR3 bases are TGTGCCAGTAGCGGGGGGGCGAAGACCCAGTACTTC.

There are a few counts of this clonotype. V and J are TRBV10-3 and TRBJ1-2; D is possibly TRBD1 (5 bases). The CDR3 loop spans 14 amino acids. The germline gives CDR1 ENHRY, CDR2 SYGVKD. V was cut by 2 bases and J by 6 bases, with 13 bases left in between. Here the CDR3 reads CAISEVGALNGYTF. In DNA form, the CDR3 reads TGTGCCATCAGTGAGGTTGGGGCGCTTAATGGCTACACCTTC.

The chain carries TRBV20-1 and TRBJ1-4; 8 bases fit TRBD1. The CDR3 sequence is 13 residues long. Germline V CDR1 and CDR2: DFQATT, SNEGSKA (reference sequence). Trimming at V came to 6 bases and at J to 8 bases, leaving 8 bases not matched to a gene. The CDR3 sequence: CSANQGAGEKLFF. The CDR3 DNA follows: TGCAGTGCCAACCAGGGGGCGGGCGAAAAACTGTTTTTT.